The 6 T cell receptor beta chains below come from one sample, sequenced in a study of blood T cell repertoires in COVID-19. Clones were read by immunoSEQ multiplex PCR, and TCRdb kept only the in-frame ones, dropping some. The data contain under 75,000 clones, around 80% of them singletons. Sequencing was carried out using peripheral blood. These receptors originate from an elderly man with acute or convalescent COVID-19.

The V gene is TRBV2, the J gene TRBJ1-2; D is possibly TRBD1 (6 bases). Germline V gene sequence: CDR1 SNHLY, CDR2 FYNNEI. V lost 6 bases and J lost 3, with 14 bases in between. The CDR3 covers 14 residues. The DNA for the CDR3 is TGTGCCAGCAGCCCCACGGGGGGCGACTATGGCTACACCTTC. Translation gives CASSPTGGDYGYTF.

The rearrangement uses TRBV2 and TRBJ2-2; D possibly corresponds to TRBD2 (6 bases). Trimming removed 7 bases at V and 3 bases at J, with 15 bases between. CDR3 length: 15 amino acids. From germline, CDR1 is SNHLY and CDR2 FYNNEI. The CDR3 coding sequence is TGTGCCAGCACCTATAGCGGACCCGACACCGGGGAGCTGTTTTTT. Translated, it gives CASTYSGPDTGELFF.

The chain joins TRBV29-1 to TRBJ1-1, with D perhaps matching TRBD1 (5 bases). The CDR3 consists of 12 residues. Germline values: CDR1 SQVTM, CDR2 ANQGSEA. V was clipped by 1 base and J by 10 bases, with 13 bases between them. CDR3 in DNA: TGCAGCGTTGAAGGGGGGGACGGGGGAGCTTTCTTT. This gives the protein CSVEGGDGGAFF.

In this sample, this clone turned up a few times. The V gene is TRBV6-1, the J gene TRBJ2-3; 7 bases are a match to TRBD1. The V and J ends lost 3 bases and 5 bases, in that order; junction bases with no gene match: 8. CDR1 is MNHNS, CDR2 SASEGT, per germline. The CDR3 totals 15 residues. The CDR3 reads CASSDRQGAIDTQYF. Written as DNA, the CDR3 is TGTGCCAGCAGTGATCGACAGGGTGCTATAGATACGCAGTATTTT.

CDR3 DNA: TGTGCCACCAGTGATCCAGGGGCTGAAGCTTTCTTT. Encoded protein: CATSDPGAEAFF. This chain joins TRBV24-1 and TRBJ1-1, with D maybe TRBD1 (6 bases). This CDR3 region has 12 residues. Germline-derived CDR1 and CDR2 are KGHDR and SFDVKD. V dropped 3 bases and J dropped 6 bases, with 7 bases sitting between them.

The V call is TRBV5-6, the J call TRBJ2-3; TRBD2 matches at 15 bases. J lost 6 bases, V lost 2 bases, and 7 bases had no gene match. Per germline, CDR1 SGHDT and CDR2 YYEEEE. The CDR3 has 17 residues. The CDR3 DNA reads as TGTGCCAGCAGCTTAGGACTAGCGGGAGGGCCTGCGGATACGCAGTATTTT. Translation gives CASSLGLAGGPADTQYF. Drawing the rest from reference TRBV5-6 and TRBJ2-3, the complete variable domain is DAGVTQSPTHLIKTRGQQVTLRCSPKSGHDTVSWYQQALGQGPQFIFQYYEEEERQRGNFPDRFSGHQFPNYSSELNVNALLLGDSALYLCASSLGLAGGPADTQYFGPGTRLTVL.